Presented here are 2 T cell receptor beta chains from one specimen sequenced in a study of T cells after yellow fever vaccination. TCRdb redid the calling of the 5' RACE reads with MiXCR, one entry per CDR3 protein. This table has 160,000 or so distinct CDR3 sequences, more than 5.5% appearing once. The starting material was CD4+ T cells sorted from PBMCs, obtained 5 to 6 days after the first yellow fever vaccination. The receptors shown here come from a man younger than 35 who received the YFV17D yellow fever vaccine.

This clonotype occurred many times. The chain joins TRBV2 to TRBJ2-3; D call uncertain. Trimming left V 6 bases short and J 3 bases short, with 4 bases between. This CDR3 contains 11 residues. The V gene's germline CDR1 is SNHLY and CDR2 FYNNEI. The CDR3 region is CASRATDTQYF. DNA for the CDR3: TGTGCCAGCAGAGCGACAGATACGCAGTATTTT.

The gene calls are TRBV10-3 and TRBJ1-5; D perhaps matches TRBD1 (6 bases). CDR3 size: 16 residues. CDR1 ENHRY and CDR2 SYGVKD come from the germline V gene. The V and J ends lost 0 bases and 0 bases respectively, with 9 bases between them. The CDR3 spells CAISESRGNSNQPQHF. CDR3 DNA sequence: TGTGCCATCAGTGAGTCGAGGGGGAATAGCAATCAGCCCCAGCATTTT.